This TCR beta chain was identified in a study of metastatic and nonmetastatic thyroid tumors. The overall study: Across blood and tumor or nodule tissue, repertoires from malignant and benign thyroid patients were compared with one another. Study-wide findings and caveats: Versus benign nodules, malignant thyroid tumors reportedly had significantly higher TCR beta diversity, in blood and tumor.

Remarks on this clone: The antigen remains undetermined.

All patients were treatment-naive before thyroid surgery. CDR3 size: 15 residues. Trimming stripped 3 bases from V and 4 bases from J, with 15 bases between. Germline V lookup: CDR1 SGHAT, CDR2 FQNNGV. Original analysis: The study took CDR3 differences across clinicopathological groups and made a distant-metastasis classifier for papillary thyroid cancer from them. TCRdb recomputed clones from the PCR reads via MiXCR. The V and J calls were determined by TCRdb, not by the authors. The repertoire holds approximately 14,000 clones, with roughly 3.5% as singletons. Sequenced input: tumor tissue. V usage is TRBV11-2 and J usage is TRBJ2-5; perhaps TRBD2 as D (6 bases). The sequence was collected from a female donor with papillary thyroid cancer or a benign thyroid nodule (not recorded which). Some clones in this sample may be carry-over from other donors' samples. CDR3 sequence reads: CASSFDTGARETQYF. Here the CDR3 DNA reads TGTGCCAGCAGCTTTGATACGGGAGCGCGAGAGACCCAGTACTTC.